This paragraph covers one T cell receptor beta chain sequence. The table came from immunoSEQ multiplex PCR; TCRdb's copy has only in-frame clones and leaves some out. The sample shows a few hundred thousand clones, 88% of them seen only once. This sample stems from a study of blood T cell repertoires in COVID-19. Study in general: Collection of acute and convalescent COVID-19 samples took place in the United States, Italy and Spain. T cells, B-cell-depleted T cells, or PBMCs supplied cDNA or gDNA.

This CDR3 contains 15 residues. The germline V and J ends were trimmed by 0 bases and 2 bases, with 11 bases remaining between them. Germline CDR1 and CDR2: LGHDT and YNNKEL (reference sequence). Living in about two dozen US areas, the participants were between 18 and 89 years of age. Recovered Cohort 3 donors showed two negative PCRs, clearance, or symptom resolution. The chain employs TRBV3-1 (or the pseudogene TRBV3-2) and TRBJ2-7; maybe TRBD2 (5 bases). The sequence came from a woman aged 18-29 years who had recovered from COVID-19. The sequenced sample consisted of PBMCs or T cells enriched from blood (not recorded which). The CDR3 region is CASSQDRAATYEQYF. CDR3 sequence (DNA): TGTGCCAGCAGCCAAGACCGAGCGGCGACCTACGAGCAGTACTTC.